These T cell receptor beta chains were read from a single sample in a study of naive and memory T cell subsets. TCRdb ran MiXCR on the UMI-ligation and nested PCR reads and lists one entry per CDR3 protein. The sample includes roughly 150,000 distinct CDR3 sequences, about 20% seen only once; the top ten take 0.11%. What was sequenced was naive CD4+ T cells from blood. These receptors were taken from a human donor in good health. The CDR3 runs from the conserved cysteine through the conserved F or W. Fields, in order: CDR3 length, clone size, V gene, D gene, J gene, CDR3 protein, CDR3 DNA. A D gene is named only where the DNA matches it firmly. Expanded clones are given a class, and other clones once, few, many or no size at all.

length: 14; size: many; V: TRBV12-3/TRBV12-4; D: NA; J: TRBJ2-7; CDR3: CASSLGGSSYEQYF; DNA: TGTGCCAGCAGTCTCGGGGGATCGTCGTACGAGCAGTACTTC
length: 17; size: NA; V: TRBV20-1; D: TRBD2; J: TRBJ2-1; CDR3: CSASGTSGRARGDEQFF; DNA: TGCAGTGCGTCCGGGACTAGCGGGAGGGCCAGGGGCGATGAGCAGTTCTTC
length: 15; size: many; V: TRBV28; D: NA; J: TRBJ1-5; CDR3: CASRVGRARNQPQHF; DNA: TGTGCCAGCAGAGTCGGACGGGCCCGCAATCAGCCCCAGCATTTT
length: 15; size: few; V: TRBV9; D: TRBD2; J: TRBJ2-7; CDR3: CASSLQTSGPYEQYF; DNA: TGTGCCAGCAGCCTGCAGACTAGCGGGCCCTACGAGCAGTACTTC
length: 13; size: many; V: TRBV7-9; D: NA; J: TRBJ2-2; CDR3: CASSLKNTGELFF; DNA: TGTGCCAGCAGCTTGAAAAACACCGGGGAGCTGTTTTTT
length: 14; size: NA; V: TRBV6-6; D: NA; J: TRBJ1-5; CDR3: CASSLHRGDQPQHF; DNA: TGTGCCAGCAGTCTACATAGGGGGGATCAGCCCCAGCATTTT
length: 13; size: NA; V: TRBV7-8; D: NA; J: TRBJ1-3; CDR3: CASSLNGGSTIYF; DNA: TGTGCCAGCAGCTTAAACGGTGGCAGCACCATATATTTT
length: 13; size: NA; V: TRBV20-1; D: TRBD1; J: TRBJ2-3; CDR3: CSVPGQGFHTQYF; DNA: TGCAGCGTACCGGGACAGGGGTTTCATACGCAGTATTTT
length: 16; size: many; V: TRBV10-1; D: TRBD2; J: TRBJ2-7; CDR3: CASSDSGLAGSYEQYF; DNA: TGCGCCAGCAGTGACTCCGGACTAGCGGGATCCTACGAGCAGTACTTC
length: 13; size: NA; V: TRBV5-1; D: NA; J: TRBJ1-2; CDR3: CASSLEGIYGYTF; DNA: TGCGCCAGCAGCTTGGAAGGGATCTATGGCTACACCTTC
length: 15; size: NA; V: TRBV20-1; D: NA; J: TRBJ1-1; CDR3: CSARGFVRRNTEAFF; DNA: TGCAGTGCTAGAGGTTTTGTTCGACGGAACACTGAAGCTTTCTTT
length: 16; size: few; V: TRBV20-1; D: NA; J: TRBJ1-5; CDR3: CSARDLGRADNQPQHF; DNA: TGCAGTGCTAGAGATTTGGGGCGGGCAGACAATCAGCCCCAGCATTTT
length: 14; size: NA; V: TRBV6-6; D: NA; J: TRBJ1-5; CDR3: CASSYGGGPQPQHF; DNA: TGTGCCAGCAGTTACGGGGGGGGGCCTCAGCCCCAGCATTTT
length: 15; size: few; V: TRBV7-6; D: TRBD2; J: TRBJ2-1; CDR3: CASSLGAGGLNEQFF; DNA: TGTGCCAGCAGCTTAGGGGCGGGAGGGCTTAATGAGCAGTTCTTC
length: 14; size: few; V: TRBV5-6; D: NA; J: TRBJ1-6; CDR3: CASSPGLGNSPLHF; DNA: TGTGCCAGCAGCCCGGGCTTGGGCAATTCACCCCTCCACTTT
length: 14; size: NA; V: TRBV7-2; D: NA; J: TRBJ2-1; CDR3: CASSPIEGRLFLFF; DNA: TGTGCCAGCAGCCCTATCGAGGGGAGGCTGTTTCTGTTCTTC
length: 15; size: NA; V: TRBV14; D: NA; J: TRBJ2-4; CDR3: CASSQDGWRQNIQYF; DNA: TGTGCCAGCAGCCAAGATGGGTGGCGTCAAAACATTCAGTACTTC